The entry below gives a single T cell receptor (beta chain) sequence along with its context. The antigen remains undetermined. The record originates from a study of OX40 agonist ivuxolimab in advanced cancers. Study in general: The dose of intravenous ivuxolimab that patients received every 2 weeks ranged from 0.01 to 10 mg/kg. General study findings and limits: At doses 0.1 to 3.0 mg/kg, CD4+ and CD8+ clones expanded. Not determined was the antigen specificity of the expanded peripheral T cells.

TCRdb keeps only in-frame clones here, not all; method: immunoSEQ multiplex PCR. The repertoire holds tens of thousands of clones, with roughly 90% as singletons. This receptor was taken from an adult with an advanced solid tumor such as melanoma, head and neck, liver or kidney cancer. Material: CD4+ or CD8+ T cells sorted from blood, obtained in a trial of the OX40 agonist ivuxolimab.

CDR3 sequence (DNA): TGTGCCAGCAGCCCCCCGGGACTAGCGGGAGGAGGGTCCTACAATGAGCAGTTCTTC. Its protein is CASSPPGLAGGGSYNEQFF. The rearrangement joins TRBV5-4 to TRBJ2-1; 15 bases are a match to TRBD2. The CDR3 extends over 19 amino acids. Looked up from germline, CDR1 is SGHNT and CDR2 is YYREEE (reference sequence). V shed 4 bases, J shed 1 base, and the junction held 9 bases outside the gene matches.